The clone carrying this T cell receptor beta chain was seen a handful of times. Its target is not known. Study-level findings and limits: The TCR gene usage of tumor memory CD4+ T cells clustered together with blood and lymph node memory CD4+ cells and with lymph node naive CD4+ cells. Tumor Tregs overlapped most with tumor, then blood, naive CD4+ cells.

TCRdb used MiXCR to reprocess the 5' RACE reads, holding one entry per CDR3 protein. The sample lists tens of thousands of distinct CDR3 sequences, around 25% occurring once. V dropped 4 bases and J dropped 7; count of bases not matched to a gene: 0. This CDR3 comprises 13 residues. Germline V gives CDR1 ENHRY, CDR2 SYGVKD. The chain is built from TRBV10-3 and TRBJ2-1; TRBD2 matches at 11 bases. This receptor was obtained from a female donor with breast cancer. Material for sequencing was tumor-infiltrating naive CD4+ T cells sorted from the breast tumor. As to subset: naive CD4+ T cells, CD4+CD45RA+CD25-. DNA for the CDR3: TGTGCCATCAGTGGGACTAGCGGGAATGAGCAGTTCTTC. It encodes CAISGTSGNEQFF.